This is a list of T cell receptor beta chains from one sample in a study of T cells after yellow fever vaccination. TCRdb re-called the 5' RACE reads through MiXCR, storing one row per CDR3 protein. The sample records a few hundred thousand distinct CDR3 sequences, 11% being singletons. Here the sequenced sample was PBMCs, taken on the day of the first yellow fever vaccination. These TCRs come from a young man who received the YFV17D yellow fever vaccine. The CDR3 runs from the conserved cysteine through the conserved F or W. A D gene is named only where the DNA matches it firmly. The listing skips clone size in some rows; elsewhere it reads once, few, many or a size class.

size	D	V	J	DNA	CDR3
many	-	TRBV12-3/TRBV12-4	TRBJ2-4	TGTGCCAGCAGCCCAGGGTTCCAAAACATTCAGTACTTC	CASSPGFQNIQYF
-	-	TRBV7-3	TRBJ1-3	TGTGCCAGCAGCTTATTCCCCGGCTCTGGAAACACCATATATTTT	CASSLFPGSGNTIYF
-	TRBD2	TRBV9	TRBJ2-7	TGTGCCAGCAGCCCTCCCCGCGGGGGCTACGAGCAGTACTTC	CASSPPRGGYEQYF
-	-	TRBV7-2	TRBJ2-1	TGTGCCAGCAGCTTAGTGGGCGGGCCCAGTCTCCACAATGAGCAGTTCTTC	CASSLVGGPSLHNEQFF
-	TRBD1	TRBV10-3	TRBJ1-1	TGTGCCATCACCCATGGGACAGGGGGCTCGGGCACTGAAGCTTTCTTT	CAITHGTGGSGTEAFF
few	-	TRBV20-1	TRBJ2-3	TGCAGTGCCAAGGACTGGATTAGCACAGATACGCAGTATTTT	CSAKDWISTDTQYF
many	-	TRBV5-1	TRBJ2-5	TGCGCCAGCAGCTCAGACTGGACAGCCTCGGGGACCCAGTACTTC	CASSSDWTASGTQYF
few	-	TRBV3-1	TRBJ2-5	TGTGCCAGCAGCCAAACCCAGAAAGAGACCCAGTACTTC	CASSQTQKETQYF
few	-	TRBV5-4	TRBJ2-5	TGTGCCAGCAGCTTGACACGCCAAGAGACCCAGTACTTC	CASSLTRQETQYF
many	-	TRBV10-3	TRBJ2-5	TGTGCCATCAGTGGGATCAACCAAGAGACCCAGTACTTC	CAISGINQETQYF
-	TRBD1	TRBV12-3/TRBV12-4	TRBJ2-7	TGTGCCAGCAGTTCAGAGACAGGGACCCTCTACGAGCAGTACTTC	CASSSETGTLYEQYF
-	-	TRBV6-1	TRBJ1-1	TGTGCCAGCAGGGGAGGGTCCCATAACACTGAAGCTTTCTTT	CASRGGSHNTEAFF
-	TRBD1	TRBV27	TRBJ1-1	TGTGCCAGCAGTCTTAACAGGGGCTGGGCGAACACTGAAGCTTTCTTT	CASSLNRGWANTEAFF
few	TRBD1	TRBV5-5	TRBJ1-1	TGTGCCAGTGGACAGGGGGGACGGGGAAGGACTGAAGCTTTCTTT	CASGQGGRGRTEAFF
few	-	TRBV7-2	TRBJ1-2	TGTGCCAGCAGCCTGAGGGGACCCCATGTGGGCTACACCTTC	CASSLRGPHVGYTF
few	-	TRBV7-2	TRBJ2-3	TGTGCCAGCAGCCGAGGGGCCAATGTACTCGGTACGCAGTATTTT	CASSRGANVLGTQYF
many	-	TRBV20-1	TRBJ2-1	TGCAGTGCCACCGGACAGCCCCGATACAATGAGCAGTTCTTC	CSATGQPRYNEQFF
-	-	TRBV6-1	TRBJ2-1	TGTGCCAGCAGTGAAGAAAAGAATGAGCAGTTCTTC	CASSEEKNEQFF
-	-	TRBV5-6	TRBJ2-1	TGTGCCAGCAGCTTTCTGGACGGTACCAATGAGCAGTTCTTC	CASSFLDGTNEQFF
-	-	TRBV9	TRBJ2-5	TGTGCCACCGCCCGAGGCCCCGGGGGACGGTACCAAGAGACCCAGTACTTC	CATARGPGGRYQETQYF
few	-	TRBV14	TRBJ1-1	TGTGCCAGCAGCCAAGACAGCACGGACACTGAAGCTTTCTTT	CASSQDSTDTEAFF
few	TRBD2	TRBV10-1	TRBJ2-3	TGCGCGGTTGAGGGCGGGGGGTCGGATACGCAGTATTTT	CAVEGGGSDTQYF
few	TRBD1	TRBV29-1	TRBJ1-1	TGCAGCGTTGAAGGTCCTGACAGGGAAGACACTGAAGCTTTCTTT	CSVEGPDREDTEAFF
-	-	TRBV6-1	TRBJ2-3	TGTGCCAGCAAACCCCCCGGGAGCTCAGATACGCAGTATTTT	CASKPPGSSDTQYF
-	-	TRBV10-3	TRBJ2-2	TGTGCCATCACAAGCTCGGTAGGGGAGCTGTTTTTT	CAITSSVGELFF
once	-	TRBV20-1	TRBJ2-5	TGCAGTGTGGGCAGCCGGACCCAAGAGACCCAGTACTTC	CSVGSRTQETQYF
-	-	TRBV2	TRBJ1-1	TGTGCCAGCAGTGACACAGGATTGAACACTGAAGCTTTCTTT	CASSDTGLNTEAFF